The 6 T cell receptor beta chains listed next were all sequenced from one sample in a study of cytomegalovirus exposure and HLA in healthy donors. Produced via immunoSEQ multiplex PCR; TCRdb's table is partial and in-frame only. This table has over 130,000 clones, roughly 86% appearing once. Sequencing was carried out using PBMCs. These receptors originate from a man aged 18 to 30 in good health and CMV-seropositive.

This sequence joins TRBV13 and TRBJ2-1; 9 nucleotides align to TRBD2. The CDR3 spans 17 residues. The germline CDR1 and CDR2 sequences are PRHDT and FYEKMQ (reference sequence). After removal of 1 base from V and 1 base from J, the junction contained 5 bases not matched to a gene. The CDR3 region is CASSLVREGSSYNEQFF. CDR3 DNA sequence: TGTGCCAGCAGCTTAGTGCGGGAGGGCTCTTCCTACAATGAGCAGTTCTTC.

This chain connects TRBV5-1 to TRBJ1-1, with 7 bases identical to TRBD1. The CDR3 covers 14 residues. V lost 4 bases, J lost 2 bases, and 5 bases stayed unmatched. The germline CDR1 and CDR2 sequences are SGHRS and YFSETQ. The CDR3 nucleotides read TGCGCCAGCAGCGGGGGACAGACCAACACTGAAGCTTTCTTT. Amino acids: CASSGGQTNTEAFF. Using reference TRBV5-1 and TRBJ1-1 for the parts outside the CDR3, the full variable domain is KAGVTQTPRYLIKTRGQQVTLSCSPISGHRSVSWYQQTPGQGLQFLFEYFSETQRNKGNFPGRFSGRQFSNSRSEMNVSTLELGDSALYLCASSGGQTNTEAFFGQGTRLTVV.

The V call is TRBV7-3, the J call TRBJ2-2; D gene unclear. This CDR3 has 16 amino acids. Trimming took off 1 base at V and 0 bases at J, with 9 bases between the two ends. Germline V gives CDR1 SGHTA, CDR2 FQGTGA. CDR3 sequence (DNA): TGTGCCAGCAGCTTAAATTCACCAGCGAACACCGGGGAGCTGTTTTTT. Residues: CASSLNSPANTGELFF.

The chain uses TRBV29-1 and TRBJ2-7, with TRBD1 matching over 9 bases. CDR3 length equals 13 residues. V trimming: 5 bases; J trimming: 1 base; junction bases outside the gene matches: 3. Germline values: CDR1 SQVTM, CDR2 ANQGSEA. The chain's CDR3 is CSVMTGGSYEQYF. CDR3 nucleotides: TGCAGCGTTATGACAGGGGGGTCCTACGAGCAGTACTTC.

This clone is a singleton in its sample. V gene TRBV2 combines with J gene TRBJ1-4; tentatively, D is TRBD1 (6 bases). With 6 bases removed from V and 0 bases from J, the gap between germline ends came to 8 bases. CDR3 length: 14 amino acids. The germline CDR1 and CDR2 sequences are SNHLY and FYNNEI. The CDR3 coding sequence is TGTGCCAGCAGCTCAGGGGCAACTAATGAAAAACTGTTTTTT. It specifies CASSSGATNEKLFF.

CDR3 residues: CASSPWTSGGGTQYF. The DNA of the CDR3 is TGTGCCAGCAGTCCCTGGACTAGCGGCGGGGGGACCCAGTACTTC. This chain connects TRBV5-4 to TRBJ2-5; TRBD2 matches at 10 bases. Losses at the gene ends were 5 bases for V and 7 bases for J; bases not matched to a gene: 11. The germline gives CDR1 SGHNT, CDR2 YYREEE (reference sequence). The CDR3 has 15 amino acids. The full variable domain, in which reference TRBV5-4 and TRBJ2-5 provide the parts outside the CDR3, is ETGVTQSPTHLIKTRGQQVTLRCSSQSGHNTVSWYQQALGQGPQFIFQYYREEENGRGNFPPRFSGLQFPNYSSELNVNALELDDSALYLCASSPWTSGGGTQYFGPGTRLLVL.